The clone carrying this T cell receptor beta chain was detected ten times or more. Its target is not known. The source of the sample is a study of glioma-infiltrating T cells. Study-level points and caveats: Gliomas, especially low-grade, showed above-expected tissue-blood divergence; non-neoplastic patients showed below. Tissue and blood shared very few CDR3 sequences.

TCR alpha and beta CDR3 regions were amplified from RNA using iRepertoire nested multiplex PCR. Tissue mRNA or PBMC total RNA, roughly 85-450 ng, went into one-step reverse transcription and amplification. TCRdb redid the calling of the multiplex PCR reads with MiXCR, one entry per CDR3 protein. This sample yields more than 95,000 distinct CDR3 sequences, of which around 31% are seen a single time; roughly 46% belongs to the top ten. Germline loops: CDR1 MNHNY, CDR2 SVGAGI (reference sequence). The CDR3 spans 15 residues. Trimming pared 0 bases from V and 5 bases from J, leaving 14 bases between. The source is a human donor with low-grade glioma or glioblastoma, undergoing nonglioma brain surgery, or in good health (not recorded which). The V and J genes are TRBV6-6 and TRBJ2-7; D gene ambiguous. What was sequenced was glioma tissue, nonneoplastic brain tissue, or PBMCs (not recorded which). DNA for the CDR3: TGTGCCAGCAGTTACTCGATAACCCTGCCCCACGAGCAGTACTTC. Encoded protein: CASSYSITLPHEQYF.